The sequence of this T cell receptor (beta chain) was determined in a study of shared clonotypes between healthy human individuals. Across the whole study: Participating donors consisted of a couple of women and a few men aged 18 to 49.

A note on this clone: Its antigen is not identified.

The naive CD8 fraction comprised CD45RO-negative cells positively selected for CCR7 and excluded terminally differentiated effector memory CD45RA+ cells. The CDR3 loop spans 12 amino acids. In germline, CDR1 is MGHDK, CDR2 SYGVNS. V gave up 7 bases and J gave up 0 bases, with 7 bases separating them. The method was immunoSEQ multiplex PCR; TCRdb's version includes in-frame clones alone and lacks a portion of them. The sample has about 2.1 million clones, more than 85% seen once. Broader study findings: Naive CD4 clonotype sharing across a handful of donors was approximately 5%.

The specimen sequenced was naive CD8+ T cells from PBMCs. The source of this sequence is a young man in good health. Some clones in this sample may be carry-over from other donors' samples. V gene TRBV25-1 combines with J gene TRBJ2-7; D may be TRBD1 (5 bases). The CDR3 loop reads CASTDSSYEQYF. The CDR3, as DNA: TGTGCCAGCACCGACAGCTCCTACGAGCAGTACTTC.